The TCR beta chain described here comes from a study of CD8 T cells in ankylosing spondylitis. TCRdb used MiXCR to reprocess the 5' RACE reads, holding one entry per CDR3 protein. The data contain about 150,000 distinct CDR3 sequences, roughly 11% of them singletons. V was clipped by 6 bases and J by 2 bases; unmatched bases: 12. This CDR3 comprises 17 residues. Per the germline V gene, CDR1 is SGHRS and CDR2 is YFSETQ. This clonotype came up many times. Sample: blood, either unsorted or a sorted T cell fraction (not recorded which). This sequence joins TRBV5-1 and TRBJ2-2, with TRBD1 matching 8 bases. This sequence was found in a female donor with ankylosing spondylitis or in good health (not recorded which). The CDR3 protein is CASTLPVDRANTGELFF. The CDR3 region has the DNA TGCGCCAGCACCTTACCCGTGGACAGGGCTAACACCGGGGAGCTGTTTTTT.